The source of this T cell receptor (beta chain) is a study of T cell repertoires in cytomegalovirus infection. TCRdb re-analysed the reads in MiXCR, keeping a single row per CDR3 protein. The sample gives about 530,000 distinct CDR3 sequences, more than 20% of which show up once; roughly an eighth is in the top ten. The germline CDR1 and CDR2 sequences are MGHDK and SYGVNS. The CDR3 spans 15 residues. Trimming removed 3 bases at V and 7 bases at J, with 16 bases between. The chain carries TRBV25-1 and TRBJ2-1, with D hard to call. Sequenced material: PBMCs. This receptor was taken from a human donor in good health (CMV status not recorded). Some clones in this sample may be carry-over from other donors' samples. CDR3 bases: TGTGCCAGCAGTGACCGGGCCCTTAGAGGAAATGAGCAGTTCTTC. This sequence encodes CASSDRALRGNEQFF.